This T cell receptor (beta chain) was obtained from a study of blood T cell repertoires in COVID-19. Study details: Both acute and convalescent COVID-19 samples were obtained from the United States, Italy and Spain. Sample material is recorded as cDNA or gDNA derived from T cells, B-cell-depleted T cells, or PBMCs.

How the authors handled the data: Estimation of nucleated cell counts was performed using reference gene primer amplification. Assay used: immunoSEQ multiplex PCR; TCRdb lists only in-frame clones, some missing. The V and J calls and clone size are taken from that table; D and trimming were inferred from the DNA. This table holds approximately 150,000 clones, around 89% found once. V shed 1 base and J shed 1 base, with 19 bases lying between them. Germline CDR1 is MGHRA and CDR2 is YSYEKL. The CDR3 has 19 residues. J is TRBJ1-4 and V is TRBV4-1; D might be TRBD1 (5 bases). The TCR sequence derives from a man between 50 and 59 years old with active or convalescent COVID-19. Material: peripheral blood. This CDR3 is CASSQAAPPWGVTNEKLFF. CDR3 nucleotide sequence: TGCGCCAGCAGCCAAGCCGCCCCCCCTTGGGGGGTAACTAATGAAAAACTGTTTTTT.